The rows below give T cell receptor beta chains drawn from one sample of a study of blood T cell repertoires in COVID-19. The repertoire was sequenced with immunoSEQ multiplex PCR; TCRdb's copy has only in-frame clones and lacks some. This table holds around 340,000 clones, around 90% found once. The sequenced sample was peripheral blood. These receptors all come from a woman aged 60-75 years with COVID-19, enrolled during active disease. Both conserved end residues are part of each CDR3. The D gene is left open where the match is weak. Some rows have no size entry. The others give once, few or many, or a class for an expanded clone.

j_gene: TRBJ1-5
abundance: -
d_gene: -
v_gene: TRBV12-3/TRBV12-4
CDR3nt: TGTGCCAGCAGTATACAGGACAATCAGCCCCAGCATTTT
CDR3aa: CASSIQDNQPQHF

j_gene: TRBJ1-5
abundance: -
d_gene: -
v_gene: TRBV2
CDR3nt: TGTGCCAGCAGTGAGGAGGGAGGGAGGGCGCCCCAGCATTTT
CDR3aa: CASSEEGGRAPQHF

j_gene: TRBJ2-3
abundance: -
d_gene: -
v_gene: TRBV3-1/TRBV3-2
CDR3nt: TGTGCCAGCAGCCAAGAAGGGACTAGCACAGATACGCAGTATTTT
CDR3aa: CASSQEGTSTDTQYF

j_gene: TRBJ2-5
abundance: -
d_gene: -
v_gene: TRBV11-1
CDR3nt: TGTGCCAGCAGCTTAACAACTCTAGCCGCCCAAGAGACCCAGTACTTC
CDR3aa: CASSLTTLAAQETQYF

j_gene: TRBJ1-2
abundance: -
d_gene: TRBD1
v_gene: TRBV5-1
CDR3nt: TGCGCCAGCAGCATTACCGCTACAGGGGTCAATTCAGGAGGCTACACCTTC
CDR3aa: CASSITATGVNSGGYTF

j_gene: TRBJ1-1
abundance: -
d_gene: TRBD1
v_gene: TRBV27
CDR3nt: TGTGCCAGCAGTTTCGACAGGGTCTCTGAAGCTTTCTTT
CDR3aa: CASSFDRVSEAFF

j_gene: TRBJ2-3
abundance: -
d_gene: -
v_gene: TRBV5-5
CDR3nt: TGTGCCAGCAGCTTGTCCTCCTCCACAGATACGCAGTATTTT
CDR3aa: CASSLSSSTDTQYF

j_gene: TRBJ1-1
abundance: -
d_gene: -
v_gene: TRBV4-1
CDR3nt: TGCGCCAGCAGCCAAGCCCTCCCGGGTCGCCGAGGGACTGAAGCTTTCTTT
CDR3aa: CASSQALPGRRGTEAFF

j_gene: TRBJ1-5
abundance: -
d_gene: -
v_gene: TRBV30
CDR3nt: TGTGCCTGGGCCCGCGGGGGAGGCAATCAGCCCCAGCATTTT
CDR3aa: CAWARGGGNQPQHF

j_gene: TRBJ2-5
abundance: once
d_gene: -
v_gene: TRBV6-5
CDR3nt: TGTGCCAGCAGTTACATCCAGGGACAACAAGAGACCCAGTACTTC
CDR3aa: CASSYIQGQQETQYF

j_gene: TRBJ1-1
abundance: -
d_gene: -
v_gene: TRBV6-5
CDR3nt: TGTGCCAGCGCAGGGGATACTGAAGCTTTCTTT
CDR3aa: CASAGDTEAFF

j_gene: TRBJ2-7
abundance: few
d_gene: -
v_gene: TRBV5-4
CDR3nt: TGTGCCAGCAGCTTGACGAGTTCCTACGAGCAGTACTTC
CDR3aa: CASSLTSSYEQYF

j_gene: TRBJ2-6
abundance: -
d_gene: TRBD1
v_gene: TRBV7-2
CDR3nt: TGTGCCAGCAGCTTAGTTCCACAGGGGACTGGGGCCAACGTCCTGACTTTC
CDR3aa: CASSLVPQGTGANVLTF

j_gene: TRBJ2-5
abundance: -
d_gene: -
v_gene: TRBV7-9
CDR3nt: TGTGCCAGCAGCTTAGGTCAGGGCGGCGGGACCCAGTACTTC
CDR3aa: CASSLGQGGGTQYF

j_gene: TRBJ2-7
abundance: -
d_gene: TRBD1
v_gene: TRBV19
CDR3nt: TGTGCCAGTAGTATAGCGACAGGGCTACACGAGCAGTACTTC
CDR3aa: CASSIATGLHEQYF

j_gene: TRBJ2-7
abundance: -
d_gene: TRBD2
v_gene: TRBV7-9
CDR3nt: TGTGCCAGCAGTCGATCTAGCGGCTCCTACGAGCAGTACTTC
CDR3aa: CASSRSSGSYEQYF

j_gene: TRBJ2-5
abundance: once
d_gene: -
v_gene: TRBV18
CDR3nt: TGTGCCAGCTCACCATTGGGCGCGGAGACCCAGTACTTC
CDR3aa: CASSPLGAETQYF

j_gene: TRBJ2-2
abundance: -
d_gene: TRBD2
v_gene: TRBV5-8
CDR3nt: TGTGCCAGCAGCCGGGGGGGCACCGGGGAGCTGTTTTTT
CDR3aa: CASSRGGTGELFF

j_gene: TRBJ2-3
abundance: -
d_gene: TRBD2
v_gene: TRBV9
CDR3nt: TGTGCCAGCAGCGACCATAGCGGGGGAGCCAGAGATACGCAGTATTTT
CDR3aa: CASSDHSGGARDTQYF

j_gene: TRBJ2-2
abundance: -
d_gene: TRBD1
v_gene: TRBV11-2
CDR3nt: TGTGCCAGCAGCACGGGACAGGGGGCCGGGGAGCTGTTTTTT
CDR3aa: CASSTGQGAGELFF

j_gene: TRBJ2-3
abundance: -
d_gene: -
v_gene: TRBV7-3
CDR3nt: TGTGCCAGCAGCACCTCGCGGTACGCAGATACGCAGTATTTT
CDR3aa: CASSTSRYADTQYF

j_gene: TRBJ2-7
abundance: -
d_gene: -
v_gene: TRBV6-1
CDR3nt: TGTGCCAGCAGTGAAGTTGCTAGCACCTACGAGCAGTACTTC
CDR3aa: CASSEVASTYEQYF

j_gene: TRBJ1-3
abundance: once
d_gene: -
v_gene: TRBV19
CDR3nt: TGTGCCAGCATGGACTCAAAGTTCAGCTCTGGAAACACCATATATTTT
CDR3aa: CASMDSKFSSGNTIYF

j_gene: TRBJ2-7
abundance: -
d_gene: TRBD2
v_gene: TRBV5-6
CDR3nt: TGTGCCAGCAGCTTAGTCGGGGGGAACGAGCAGTACTTC
CDR3aa: CASSLVGGNEQYF

j_gene: TRBJ1-4
abundance: -
d_gene: TRBD1
v_gene: TRBV25-1
CDR3nt: TGTGCCAGCAGCCGGACAGGGGGCGCGACTAATGAAAAACTGTTTTTT
CDR3aa: CASSRTGGATNEKLFF

j_gene: TRBJ2-5
abundance: -
d_gene: -
v_gene: TRBV11-1
CDR3nt: TGTGCCAGCAGCTCTTCCTTAGAGGAGACCCAGTACTTC
CDR3aa: CASSSSLEETQYF

j_gene: TRBJ2-7
abundance: -
d_gene: TRBD2
v_gene: TRBV23-1
CDR3nt: TGCGCCGCCCCCGCTAGCGGTTTCCACGAGCAGTACTTC
CDR3aa: CAAPASGFHEQYF

j_gene: TRBJ2-7
abundance: -
d_gene: TRBD1
v_gene: TRBV7-6
CDR3nt: TGTGCCAGCAGCTCGCTCCCGGGACAGGACTACGAGCAGTACTTC
CDR3aa: CASSSLPGQDYEQYF

j_gene: TRBJ1-2
abundance: -
d_gene: -
v_gene: TRBV19
CDR3nt: TGTGCCAGTAGTAACCTCCGCGCAGGCGGCTACACCTTC
CDR3aa: CASSNLRAGGYTF

j_gene: TRBJ1-1
abundance: -
d_gene: -
v_gene: TRBV9
CDR3nt: TGTGCCAGCGCCCGCGATGGTCCAGCTTTCTTT
CDR3aa: CASARDGPAFF

j_gene: TRBJ2-1
abundance: once
d_gene: -
v_gene: TRBV18
CDR3nt: TGTGCCAGCTCACCACCTCTCTCCTACAATGAGCAGTTCTTC
CDR3aa: CASSPPLSYNEQFF

j_gene: TRBJ2-1
abundance: -
d_gene: -
v_gene: TRBV9
CDR3nt: TGTGCCAGCAGCGTAGACAGGTACCCGACAATTTACAATGAGCAGTTCTTC
CDR3aa: CASSVDRYPTIYNEQFF

j_gene: TRBJ2-3
abundance: -
d_gene: -
v_gene: TRBV7-3
CDR3nt: TGTGCCAGCAGCCTGTTCAGGGGGGACACAGATACGCAGTATTTT
CDR3aa: CASSLFRGDTDTQYF

j_gene: TRBJ2-7
abundance: -
d_gene: -
v_gene: TRBV27
CDR3nt: TGTGCCAGCAGTTTATACGGGAACTACGAGCAGTACTTC
CDR3aa: CASSLYGNYEQYF

j_gene: TRBJ1-6
abundance: once
d_gene: TRBD1
v_gene: TRBV18
CDR3nt: TGTGCCAGCTCACCGGAAGGACAGGGACTTGGGACCCTCCACTTT
CDR3aa: CASSPEGQGLGTLHF

j_gene: TRBJ2-3
abundance: -
d_gene: -
v_gene: TRBV11-2
CDR3nt: TGTGCCAGCAGCTTAGCCGGGGTAGATACGCAGTATTTT
CDR3aa: CASSLAGVDTQYF

j_gene: TRBJ2-7
abundance: -
d_gene: -
v_gene: TRBV10-3
CDR3nt: TGTGCCATCAGTGAACCGGGGGCCTACGAGCAGTACTTC
CDR3aa: CAISEPGAYEQYF

j_gene: TRBJ1-4
abundance: -
d_gene: TRBD1
v_gene: TRBV9
CDR3nt: TGTGCCAGCAGCGCAAGCACAGGGGGCCCTAATGAAAAACTGTTTTTT
CDR3aa: CASSASTGGPNEKLFF

j_gene: TRBJ1-1
abundance: -
d_gene: TRBD1
v_gene: TRBV10-3
CDR3nt: TGTGCCATCAGTGCGACCCAGGGGGCGGGGTCTGAAGCTTTCTTT
CDR3aa: CAISATQGAGSEAFF

j_gene: TRBJ1-2
abundance: -
d_gene: -
v_gene: TRBV5-1
CDR3nt: TGCGCCAGCAGCATACAGGGAGAGCAGTATGGCTACACCTTC
CDR3aa: CASSIQGEQYGYTF

j_gene: TRBJ1-5
abundance: -
d_gene: -
v_gene: TRBV6-5
CDR3nt: TGTGCCAGCAGACCCCGGGAGACAAGCAATCAGCCCCAGCATTTT
CDR3aa: CASRPRETSNQPQHF

j_gene: TRBJ1-1
abundance: -
d_gene: -
v_gene: TRBV18
CDR3nt: TGTGCCAGCTCAAAGGACATAGCAACTTTCTTT
CDR3aa: CASSKDIATFF